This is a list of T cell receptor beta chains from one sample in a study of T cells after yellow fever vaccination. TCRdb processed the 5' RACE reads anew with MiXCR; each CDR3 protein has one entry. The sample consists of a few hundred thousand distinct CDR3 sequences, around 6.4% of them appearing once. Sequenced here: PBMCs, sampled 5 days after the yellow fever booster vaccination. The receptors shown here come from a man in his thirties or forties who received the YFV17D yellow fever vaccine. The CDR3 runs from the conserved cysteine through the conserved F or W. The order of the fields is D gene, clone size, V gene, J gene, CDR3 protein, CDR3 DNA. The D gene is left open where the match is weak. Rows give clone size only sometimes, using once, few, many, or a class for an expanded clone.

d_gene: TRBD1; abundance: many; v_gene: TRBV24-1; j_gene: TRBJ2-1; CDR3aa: CATSGITGTGEQFF; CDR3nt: TGTGCCACCAGTGGGATAACCGGGACAGGCGAGCAGTTCTTC
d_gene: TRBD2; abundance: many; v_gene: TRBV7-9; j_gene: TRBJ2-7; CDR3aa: CASSLAGGSEQYF; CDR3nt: TGTGCCAGCAGCTTGGCGGGGGGCAGCGAGCAGTACTTC
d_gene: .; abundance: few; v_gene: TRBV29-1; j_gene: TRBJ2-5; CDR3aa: CSVRDGSQETQYF; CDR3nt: TGCAGCGTTAGGGACGGCTCCCAAGAGACCCAGTACTTC
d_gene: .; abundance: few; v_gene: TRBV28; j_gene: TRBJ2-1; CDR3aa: CASSFENEQFF; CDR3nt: TGTGCCAGCAGTTTCGAGAATGAGCAGTTCTTC
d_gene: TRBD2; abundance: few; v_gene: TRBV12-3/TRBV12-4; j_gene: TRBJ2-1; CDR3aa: CASSLSLGGSSYNEQFF; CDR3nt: TGTGCCAGCAGTTTATCTCTTGGCGGGAGCTCCTACAATGAGCAGTTCTTC
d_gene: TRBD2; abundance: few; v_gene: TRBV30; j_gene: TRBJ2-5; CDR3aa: CAWRKWEGGRTQYF; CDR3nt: TGTGCCTGGAGGAAGTGGGAGGGAGGCAGGACCCAGTACTTC
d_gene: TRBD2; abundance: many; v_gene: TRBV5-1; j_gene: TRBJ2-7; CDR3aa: CASSLGAGGAYEQYF; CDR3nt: TGCGCCAGCAGCTTGGGCGCGGGAGGCGCGTACGAGCAGTACTTC
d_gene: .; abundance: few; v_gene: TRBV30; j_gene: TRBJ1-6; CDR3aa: CAWRNTGRQLRLSPLHF; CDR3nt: TGTGCCTGGAGAAATACGGGTCGGCAGCTTAGACTTTCACCCCTCCACTTT
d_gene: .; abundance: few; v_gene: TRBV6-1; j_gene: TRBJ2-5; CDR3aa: CASSKPGQGRLAGGGWETQYF; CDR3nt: TGTGCCAGCAGTAAACCGGGACAGGGGAGGCTAGCGGGAGGAGGCTGGGAGACCCAGTACTTC
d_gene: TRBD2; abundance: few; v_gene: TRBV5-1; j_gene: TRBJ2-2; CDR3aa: CASRRGTSGRSSTGELFF; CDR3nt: TGCGCCAGCAGGAGGGGAACTAGCGGGAGATCGTCCACCGGGGAGCTGTTTTTT
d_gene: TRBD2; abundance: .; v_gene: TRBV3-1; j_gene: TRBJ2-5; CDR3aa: CASSPRLAGETQYF; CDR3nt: TGTGCCAGCAGCCCCAGGCTAGCGGGAGAGACCCAGTACTTC
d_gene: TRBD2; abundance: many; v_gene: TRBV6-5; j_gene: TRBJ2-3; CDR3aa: CASSYFAGDTDTQYF; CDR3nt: TGTGCCAGCAGTTACTTTGCGGGAGACACAGATACGCAGTATTTT
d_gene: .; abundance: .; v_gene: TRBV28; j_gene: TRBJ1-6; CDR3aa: CASSSRRSYNSPLHF; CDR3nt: TGTGCCAGCAGCAGTCGTCGGTCCTATAATTCACCCCTCCACTTT
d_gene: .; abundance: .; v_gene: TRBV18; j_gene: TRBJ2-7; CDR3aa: CASSPFISSYYEQYF; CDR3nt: TGTGCCAGCTCACCTTTTATATCGTCCTACTACGAGCAGTACTTC
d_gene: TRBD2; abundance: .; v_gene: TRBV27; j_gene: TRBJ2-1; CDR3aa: CASSLTAGGSSYNEQFF; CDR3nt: TGTGCCAGCAGTTTAACGGCGGGGGGGTCCTCCTACAATGAGCAGTTCTTC
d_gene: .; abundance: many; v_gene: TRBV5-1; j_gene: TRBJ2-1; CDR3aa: CASSLVVHNEQFF; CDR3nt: TGCGCCAGCAGCTTGGTGGTCCACAATGAGCAGTTCTTC
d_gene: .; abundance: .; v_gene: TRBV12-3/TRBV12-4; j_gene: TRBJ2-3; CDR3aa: CASSLAGDRPDTQYF; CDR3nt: TGTGCCAGCAGTTTAGCGGGAGATCGTCCAGATACGCAGTATTTT
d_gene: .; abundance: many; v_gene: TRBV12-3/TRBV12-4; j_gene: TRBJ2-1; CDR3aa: CASRRTGTPYNEQFF; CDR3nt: TGTGCCAGCAGGCGAACCGGGACACCCTACAATGAGCAGTTCTTC
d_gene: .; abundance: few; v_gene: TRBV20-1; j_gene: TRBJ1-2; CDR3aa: CSARAGRNYGYTF; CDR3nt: TGCAGTGCAAGGGCAGGGCGGAACTATGGCTACACCTTC
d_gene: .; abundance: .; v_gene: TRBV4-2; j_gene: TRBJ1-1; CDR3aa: CASSQDPLGSDEAFF; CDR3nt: TGTGCCAGCAGCCAAGATCCTTTAGGGTCGGATGAAGCTTTCTTT
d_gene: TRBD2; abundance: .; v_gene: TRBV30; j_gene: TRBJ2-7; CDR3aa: CAWSEALAGVISYEQYF; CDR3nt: TGTGCCTGGAGTGAGGCGCTAGCGGGAGTAATTTCCTACGAGCAGTACTTC
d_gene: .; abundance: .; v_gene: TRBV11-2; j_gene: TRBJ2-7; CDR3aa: CASSPHSARVRLSGYEQYF; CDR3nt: TGTGCCAGCAGCCCCCATAGTGCCAGGGTGAGACTGAGTGGCTACGAGCAGTACTTC
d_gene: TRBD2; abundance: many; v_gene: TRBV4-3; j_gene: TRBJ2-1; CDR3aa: CASSQDPGGSYNEQFF; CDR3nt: TGCGCCAGCAGCCAAGATCCGGGAGGCTCCTACAATGAGCAGTTCTTC
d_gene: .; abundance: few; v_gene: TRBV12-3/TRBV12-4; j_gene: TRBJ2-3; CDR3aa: CASNRNGGHITDTQYF; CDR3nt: TGTGCCAGCAACCGGAACGGGGGCCATATCACAGATACGCAGTATTTT
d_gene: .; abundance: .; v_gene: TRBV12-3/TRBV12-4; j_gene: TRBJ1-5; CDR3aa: CASSLANRFQPQHF; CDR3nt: TGTGCCAGCAGTTTGGCCAACCGTTTTCAGCCCCAGCATTTT